This TCR beta chain was identified during a study of breast tumors, draining lymph nodes, adjacent tissues. Samples came from axillary lymph nodes draining the breast cancer. This CDR3 is built from 16 residues. Germline V gene data show CDR1 as PRHDT and CDR2 as FYEKMQ (reference sequence). V was clipped by 4 bases and J by 2 bases, with 16 bases between them. At least ten counts were recorded for this clonotype. Its matching antigen is unknown. Each CDR3 protein gets one entry after TCRdb re-called the multiplex PCR reads with MiXCR. In the table there are 150,000 or so distinct CDR3 sequences, about 30% of which are singletons. Findings and limits, study-wide: Tumor repertoires ranked between lymph nodes and nontumor tissue in diversity, with V and J gene preferences.

The chain is built from TRBV13 and TRBJ2-3, with D possibly matching TRBD2 (5 bases). The sample comprised axillary lymph node tissue. This clonotype was obtained from a female donor with breast cancer. Some clones in this sample may be carry-over from other donors' samples. The CDR3 DNA follows: TGTGCCAGCAGCTCCTCCGTAGAGGGCCTCACAGATACGCAGTATTTT. Its translation is CASSSSVEGLTDTQYF.